This T cell receptor (beta chain) was retrieved from a study of metastatic and nonmetastatic thyroid tumors. Across the study: Across blood and tumor or nodule tissue, repertoires from malignant and benign thyroid patients were compared with one another. General study results and limits: A significant increase in TCR beta diversity was reportedly seen in malignant thyroid tumors relative to benign nodules, in blood and tumor.

TCRdb re-called clones from the PCR reads using MiXCR. This table holds 20,000 to 25,000 clones, roughly 16% found once. No treatment had been given to any patient before thyroid surgery. The table lists this clone with many counts. The antigen is unknown. This CDR3 spans 15 amino acids. CDR1 is SGHRS, CDR2 YFSETQ, per germline. The V end lost 1 base, the J end lost 9 bases, and 17 bases lay between the germline ends. The chain links TRBV5-1 to TRBJ2-1; D perhaps matches TRBD1 (6 bases). Sequences were obtained from blood. This receptor was taken from a female donor with papillary thyroid cancer or a benign thyroid nodule (not recorded which). Some clones in this sample may be carry-over from other donors' samples. The CDR3 loop is CASSLQVGSDSEQFF. Written as DNA, the CDR3 is TGCGCCAGCAGCTTGCAGGTTGGGTCGGACAGTGAGCAGTTCTTC. The full variable domain, completed using reference TRBV5-1 and TRBJ2-1, is KAGVTQTPRYLIKTRGQQVTLSCSPISGHRSVSWYQQTPGQGLQFLFEYFSETQRNKGNFPGRFSGRQFSNSRSEMNVSTLELGDSALYLCASSLQVGSDSEQFFGPGTRLTVL.